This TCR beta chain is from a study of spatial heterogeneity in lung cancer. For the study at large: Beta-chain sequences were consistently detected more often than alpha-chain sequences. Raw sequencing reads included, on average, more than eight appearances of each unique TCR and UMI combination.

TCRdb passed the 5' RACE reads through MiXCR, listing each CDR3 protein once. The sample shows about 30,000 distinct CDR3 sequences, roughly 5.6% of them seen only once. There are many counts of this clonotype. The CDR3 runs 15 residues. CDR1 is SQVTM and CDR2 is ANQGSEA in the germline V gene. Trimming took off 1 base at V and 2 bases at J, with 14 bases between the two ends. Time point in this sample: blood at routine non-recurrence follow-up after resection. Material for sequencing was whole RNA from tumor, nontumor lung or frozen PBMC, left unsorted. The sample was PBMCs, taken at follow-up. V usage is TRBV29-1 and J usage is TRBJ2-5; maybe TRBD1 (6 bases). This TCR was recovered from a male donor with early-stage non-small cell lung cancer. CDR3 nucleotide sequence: TGCAGCGTTGAAGCGAACAGGGCCTTTCAAGAGACCCAGTACTTC. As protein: CSVEANRAFQETQYF.